This TCR beta chain is from a study of T cells in Graves' hyperthyroidism and ophthalmopathy. Study-wide results and limits: The majority of expanded thyroid clonotypes above 0.001 also appeared in blood.

This clonotype came up many times. The antigen is not known. Germline trimming cut 1 base from V and 8 bases from J; bases unmatched to any gene: 8. Germline CDR1 GTSNPN, CDR2 SVGIG (reference sequence). CDR3 length equals 14 residues. Amplified regions were TCR beta CDR3 sequences from RNA transcripts. In the first-round RT-PCR of the TCR CDR3, the HTBI primer set was used. Via MiXCR, TCRdb re-called the multiplex PCR reads, giving one row per CDR3 protein. The table includes some 440,000 distinct CDR3 sequences, 15% to 18% detected once. The V call is TRBV30, the J call TRBJ1-2; 9 bases match TRBD1. This clonotype was sampled from a woman aged 18-29 years with Graves' hyperthyroidism. The sample was blood. Written as DNA, the CDR3 is TGTGCCTGGAGTGACCCCGGGACAGGGAGAGGCTACACCTTC. This encodes CAWSDPGTGRGYTF.